These 30 T cell receptor beta chains share one sample of origin, sequenced in a study of T cell repertoires in cytomegalovirus infection (dated 2019 in TCRdb). The treatment or condition label of this sample denotes: in vitro stimulation with specific CMV peptide epitopes to enrich CMV-specific T cells. Their cognate antigens are unknown. The instrument given in TCRdb is Illumina HiSeq 1500. TCRdb ran its own pipeline on the public reads, namely fastp trimming at Q25 and MiXCR clone calling, and kept in-frame beta chains. Records with the same CDR3 protein are collapsed into one entry carrying the most frequent genes and DNA. The table for this sample lists roughly 500,000 distinct CDR3 sequences; roughly a third of them were counted only once. The ten largest make up roughly 17% of the sample. Sequences were derived from cultured PBMCs, sampled from culture after CMV antigen stimulation. The receptors here all came from a human donor in good health (CMV status not recorded). Some clones in this sample may be carry-over from other donors' samples.

The gene calls are TRBV6-2 or TRBV6-3 and TRBJ2-7, with D possibly TRBD2 on 6 matching bases. The V and J ends lost 7 bases and 0 bases respectively, with 10 bases between them. Germline-derived CDR1 and CDR2 are MNHEY and SVGEGT. The CDR3 is 13 amino acids. CDR3 DNA: TGTGCCAGCACTAGCGCTTCCTCCTACGAGCAGTACGTC. Its protein is CASTSASSYEQYV.

The chain joins TRBV19 to TRBJ2-2; TRBD1 might be the D (6 bases). The CDR3 consists of 14 residues. Trimming stripped 6 bases from V and 5 bases from J, with 13 bases between. CDR1 and CDR2 (germline): LNHDA, SQIVND (reference sequence). The CDR3 DNA sequence: TGTGCCAGTAGAAGTACAGGGAGTACCGGGGAGCTGTTTTTT. Encoded protein: CASRSTGSTGELFF.

The chain employs TRBV20-1 and TRBJ2-3; 9 nucleotides agree with TRBD2. Losses at the gene ends were 4 bases for V and 6 bases for J; bases not matched to a gene: 11. Germline assignment: CDR1 DFQATT and CDR2 SNEGSKA (reference sequence). This CDR3 has 15 residues. As DNA, the CDR3 is TGCAGTGCTACAGCTAGCGGGGCGCAAGTGGATACGCAGTATTTT. The encoded protein is CSATASGAQVDTQYF.

This chain links TRBV6-6 with TRBJ2-1; 7 bases fit TRBD1. Per the germline V gene, CDR1 is MNHNY and CDR2 is SVGAGI (reference sequence). The CDR3 spans 14 residues. V lost 8 bases and J lost 5; bases outside the gene matches: 9. CDR3 residues: CASRTGPRNNEQFF. As DNA, the CDR3 is TGTGCCAGCCGGACAGGACCTAGGAACAATGAGCAGTTCTTC.

The table lists this clonotype with a few counts. The V gene is TRBV11-1, the J gene TRBJ1-2; 7 bases are shared with TRBD1. Germline lookup yields CDR1 SGHAT and CDR2 FQDESV (reference sequence). The length of the CDR3 is 15 residues. The J segment lost 6 bases and the V segment lost 6 bases, leaving 13 bases of the junction unmatched. The CDR3 sequence is CASSSRQGSVDGYTF. The DNA of the CDR3 is TGTGCCAGCAGTTCGCGACAGGGCTCGGTGGATGGCTACACCTTC.

V and J are TRBV28 and TRBJ2-5; 8 bases are shared with TRBD2. V lost 5 bases and J lost 5; bases outside the gene matches: 7. CDR3 length: 14 residues. Germline V gives CDR1 MDHEN, CDR2 SYDVKM. The CDR3 DNA reads TGTGCCAGCAGTCCATCCGGGACTAGGGAGACCCAGTACTTC. As protein: CASSPSGTRETQYF.

This clonotype was observed a handful of times. The chain carries TRBV13 and TRBJ2-7, with 11 bases matching TRBD1. J lost 2 bases, V lost 8 bases, and 5 bases had no gene match. Germline CDR1 reads PRHDT; CDR2 reads FYEKMQ (reference sequence). The length of the CDR3 is 14 residues. As DNA, the CDR3 is TGTGCCAGCGCGCGGGACAGGGGGGCCTACGAGCAGTACTTC. This gives the protein CASARDRGAYEQYF.

In its sample, this clonotype was seen a few times. V and J are TRBV20-1 and TRBJ2-1, with D maybe TRBD2 (5 bases). The CDR3 is 14 amino acids. Germline loops: CDR1 DFQATT, CDR2 SNEGSKA (reference sequence). V was trimmed by 6 bases and J by 0 bases, leaving 12 bases between them. The CDR3, as DNA: TGCAGTGCATCAGCGGCAAGCTCCTACAATGAGCAGTTCTTC. It is translated as CSASAASSYNEQFF.

This clonotype was seen more than once but under ten times. The rearrangement uses TRBV7-9 and TRBJ2-5, with 8 bases identical to TRBD2. The CDR3 is 14 residues long. V lost 5 bases to trimming and J lost 5 bases; unmatched junction nucleotides: 7. The germline CDR1 and CDR2 sequences are SEHNR and FQNEAQ (reference sequence). The CDR3 DNA reads TGTGCCAGCAGCCCTGCACTAGCGGTGGAGACCCAGTACTTC. It specifies CASSPALAVETQYF.

This clonotype was recorded once. The gene calls are TRBV5-5 and TRBJ2-7; the match to TRBD2 covers 11 bases. The CDR3 extends over 15 amino acids. V gave up 2 bases and J gave up 3 bases; unmatched junction bases: 4. Germline assignment: CDR1 SGHKS and CDR2 YYEKEE (reference sequence). This CDR3 is CASSFVSGRVYEQYF. Written as DNA, the CDR3 is TGTGCCAGCAGCTTCGTTAGCGGGAGGGTCTACGAGCAGTACTTC.

In its sample, this clonotype was seen a few times. V usage is TRBV6-2 or TRBV6-3 and J usage is TRBJ1-1, with 8 bases aligning to TRBD1. The ends lost 4 bases at V and 11 bases at J; junction bases unmatched: 6. CDR1 is MNHEY and CDR2 is SVGEGT in the germline V gene. This CDR3 has 12 amino acids. The DNA for the CDR3 is TGTGCCAGCAGTTTTGGACAGGGATGGGCTTTCTTT. Its translation: CASSFGQGWAFF.

J is TRBJ1-1 and V is TRBV18; D uncertain. Trimming took 0 bases from V and 0 from J, leaving 11 bases between them. Germline values: CDR1 KGHSH, CDR2 LQKENI. This CDR3 contains 16 residues. The CDR3 loop is CASSPPGRSMNTEAFF. As DNA, the CDR3 is TGTGCCAGCTCACCACCGGGCAGGTCTATGAACACTGAAGCTTTCTTT.

The rearrangement links TRBV4-3 to TRBJ2-1; D call uncertain. CDR3 size: 14 residues. Trimming pared 7 bases from V and 8 bases from J, leaving 18 bases between. Germline CDR1 is LGHNA and CDR2 is YSLEER. CDR3 DNA sequence: TGCGCCAGCACCTTAAGGTTCCCTGGTTATGAGCAGTTCTTC. Its translation: CASTLRFPGYEQFF.

J is TRBJ1-1 and V is TRBV13; D might be TRBD1 (5 bases). The CDR3 has 15 amino acids. Trimming shortened V by 5 bases and J by 2 bases, and 15 bases separated the two germline ends. The germline gives CDR1 PRHDT, CDR2 FYEKMQ (reference sequence). The CDR3 region has the DNA TGTGCCAGCAGCCCAACAGGTGGGCAAAACACTGAAGCTTTCTTT. As protein: CASSPTGGQNTEAFF.

The chain links TRBV20-1 to TRBJ2-5; D ambiguous. The germline V gene encodes CDR1 DFQATT and CDR2 SNEGSKA (reference sequence). The CDR3 covers 14 residues. V gave up 6 bases and J gave up 2 bases, with 16 bases separating them. Written as DNA, the CDR3 is TGCAGTGCCCGCGACCTCCTGGGGCAAGAGACCCAGTACTTC. Translation: CSARDLLGQETQYF.

The chain carries TRBV20-1 and TRBJ2-3, with TRBD2 matching 12 bases. Trimming at V came to 1 base and at J to 1 base, leaving 3 bases not matched to a gene. The CDR3 runs to 16 residues. CDR1 and CDR2 from the germline V gene are DFQATT and SNEGSKA (reference sequence). CDR3 loop: CSARGLAGGRTDTQYF. CDR3 bases: TGCAGTGCTAGAGGTCTAGCGGGAGGGCGCACAGATACGCAGTATTTT.

V gene TRBV7-9 combines with J gene TRBJ2-3; weak D call: TRBD2 (6 bases). Trimming left V 1 base short and J 4 bases short, with 9 bases between. The CDR3 length is 14 residues. Per germline, CDR1 SEHNR and CDR2 FQNEAQ (reference sequence). CDR3: CASSLDGSPDTQYF. CDR3 DNA sequence: TGTGCCAGCAGCTTAGACGGGAGTCCAGATACGCAGTATTTT.

This clonotype showed up just a few times. J is TRBJ2-1 and V is TRBV4-1; no reliable D call. The V and J ends lost 1 base and 5 bases respectively, with 15 bases between them. The germline V gene has CDR1 MGHRA and CDR2 YSYEKL. The CDR3 contains 16 residues. CDR3 region: CASSQVLGNIDNEQFF. The DNA of the CDR3 is TGCGCCAGCAGCCAAGTTCTCGGAAACATCGACAATGAGCAGTTCTTC.

There are many counts of this clonotype. V gene TRBV7-2 combines with J gene TRBJ1-2; D gene ambiguous. CDR3 size: 14 residues. V dropped 2 bases and J dropped 10 bases, with 17 bases sitting between them. Germline values: CDR1 SGHTA, CDR2 FQGNSA. CDR3 nucleotide sequence: TGTGCCAGCAGCTTAAGAGGGCCCTCATATAACTACACCTTC. Protein product: CASSLRGPSYNYTF.

This clonotype was seen more than once but under ten times. V and J are TRBV24-1 and TRBJ2-1; D call uncertain. Germline V gene sequence: CDR1 KGHDR, CDR2 SFDVKD. The CDR3 is 15 amino acids. V was shortened by 3 bases and J by 7 bases, with 15 bases between the two germline ends. In DNA, the CDR3 is TGTGCCACCAGTGATCCAAGTTACAGCTTTAATGAGCAGTTCTTC. Residues: CATSDPSYSFNEQFF.

V gene TRBV12-3 or TRBV12-4 combines with J gene TRBJ1-3; no firm D call. V was clipped by 3 bases and J by 1 base, with 10 bases between them. The CDR3 is 15 residues long. CDR3 coding DNA: TGTGCCAGCAGTTTCGAGATCTCATCTGGAAACACCATATATTTT. It is translated as CASSFEISSGNTIYF.

This clonotype was detected a few times. The V and J genes are TRBV7-2 and TRBJ1-2; D ambiguous. There are 13 residues in the CDR3. V shed 2 bases and J shed 8 bases, with 12 bases lying between them. Germline CDR1 and CDR2: SGHTA and FQGNSA. The CDR3 nucleotides read TGTGCCAGCAGCTTATCGCCCCCGGGAGGCTACACCTTC. Residues: CASSLSPPGGYTF.

This clonotype has more than one count but fewer than ten. V usage is TRBV14 and J usage is TRBJ2-5, with 8 bases identical to TRBD1. Germline V gene sequence: CDR1 SGHDN, CDR2 FVKESK. CDR3 length: 14 residues. After removal of 4 bases from V and 7 bases from J, the junction contained 8 bases not matched to a gene. CDR3 in DNA: TGTGCCAGCAGCCCCCCCGGGACAGGCAGGACCCAGTACTTC. The encoded protein is CASSPPGTGRTQYF.

This clonotype has ten or more counts. This sequence joins TRBV7-3 and TRBJ1-1; D remains ambiguous. There are 13 residues in the CDR3. V dropped 3 bases and J dropped 0 bases, with 5 bases sitting between them. Germline loops: CDR1 SGHTA, CDR2 FQGTGA. The CDR3 DNA follows: TGTGCCAGCAGCTTGACTTTGAACACTGAAGCTTTCTTT. Translating it yields CASSLTLNTEAFF.

The chain joins TRBV11-2 to TRBJ2-5, with unresolved D. The CDR3 has 14 amino acids. Deletions cut 2 bases from V and 1 base from J, with 8 bases between. Germline lookup yields CDR1 SGHAT and CDR2 FQNNGV. The CDR3 nucleotides read TGTGCCAGCAGCTTACGCACCCCCCAAGAGACCCAGTACTTC. It is translated as CASSLRTPQETQYF.

The CDR3 sequence: CASSHRQGGGNTIYF. The CDR3 coding sequence is TGTGCCAGCAGCCACCGACAGGGAGGGGGAAACACCATATATTTT. The chain recombines TRBV11-2 with TRBJ1-3; 7 bases agree with TRBD1. In germline, CDR1 is SGHAT, CDR2 FQNNGV. V dropped 5 bases and J dropped 4; count of bases not matched to a gene: 8. The CDR3 runs to 15 residues.

The chain is built from TRBV7-9 and TRBJ1-2; unclear D gene. Germline assignment: CDR1 SEHNR and CDR2 FQNEAQ (reference sequence). There are 14 residues in the CDR3. Trimming removed 2 bases at V and 4 bases at J, with 11 bases between. CDR3 nucleotide sequence: TGTGCCAGCAGCTTAATTTCTGACCGCTATGGCTACACCTTC. Its translation is CASSLISDRYGYTF.

The chain recombines TRBV11-2 with TRBJ1-5; D possibly corresponds to TRBD1 (5 bases). Trimming removed 1 base at V and 0 bases at J, with 16 bases between. The CDR3 runs 18 residues. Germline loops: CDR1 SGHAT, CDR2 FQNNGV. CDR3 protein: CASSLVFRTLFSNQPQHF. The CDR3 nucleotides read TGTGCCAGCAGCTTAGTTTTTCGGACACTATTTAGCAATCAGCCCCAGCATTTT.

J is TRBJ1-4 and V is TRBV7-4; D is unresolved. V was cut by 0 bases and J by 1 base, with 6 bases left in between. From germline, CDR1 is SGHVT and CDR2 SQSDAQ. There are 15 residues in the CDR3. CDR3 nucleotides: TGTGCCAGCAGCTTAGCGGAAGGAACTAATGAAAAACTGTTTTTT. Its protein product is CASSLAEGTNEKLFF.

This clonotype was counted only a few times. This chain connects TRBV6-2 or TRBV6-3 to TRBJ2-1, with 11 positions matching TRBD2. The CDR3 sequence is 16 residues long. CDR1 and CDR2 from the germline V gene are MNHEY and SVGEGT. V gave up 7 bases and J gave up 6 bases; unmatched junction bases: 11. The CDR3 DNA follows: TGTGCCAGCACTGACTTAGCGGGAGGGCCGGTCAATGAGCAGTTCTTC. Protein sequence: CASTDLAGGPVNEQFF.